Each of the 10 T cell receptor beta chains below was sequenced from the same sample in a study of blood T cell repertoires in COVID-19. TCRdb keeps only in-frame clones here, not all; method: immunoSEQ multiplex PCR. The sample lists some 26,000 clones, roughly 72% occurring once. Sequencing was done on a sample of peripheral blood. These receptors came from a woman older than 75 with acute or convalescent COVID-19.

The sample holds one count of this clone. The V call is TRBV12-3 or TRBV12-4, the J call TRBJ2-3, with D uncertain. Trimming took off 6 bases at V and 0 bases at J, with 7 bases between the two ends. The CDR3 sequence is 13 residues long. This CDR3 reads CASRRPSTDTQYF. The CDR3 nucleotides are TGTGCCAGCAGGAGGCCTAGCACAGATACGCAGTATTTT.

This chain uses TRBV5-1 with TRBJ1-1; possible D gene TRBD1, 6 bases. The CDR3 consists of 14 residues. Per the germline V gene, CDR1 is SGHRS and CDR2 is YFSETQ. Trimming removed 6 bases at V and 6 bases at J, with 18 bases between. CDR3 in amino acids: CASNLGGVLSEAFF. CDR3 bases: TGCGCCAGCAATTTAGGGGGGGTTCTGTCTGAAGCTTTCTTT.

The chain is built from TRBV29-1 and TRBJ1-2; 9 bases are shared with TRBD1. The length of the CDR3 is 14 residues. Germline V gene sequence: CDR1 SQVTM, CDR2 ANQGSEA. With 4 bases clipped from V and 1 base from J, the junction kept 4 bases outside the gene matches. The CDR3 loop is CSVGRTGDNYGYTF. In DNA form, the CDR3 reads TGCAGCGTTGGTCGGACAGGGGATAACTATGGCTACACCTTC.

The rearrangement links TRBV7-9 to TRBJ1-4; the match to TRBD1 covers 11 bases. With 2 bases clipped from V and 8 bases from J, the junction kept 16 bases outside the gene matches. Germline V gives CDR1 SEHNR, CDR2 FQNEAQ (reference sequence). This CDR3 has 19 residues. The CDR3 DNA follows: TGTGCCAGCAGCTTATCGGTCGGGACAGGGGGAAGAGGGAACGAAAAACTGTTTTTT. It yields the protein CASSLSVGTGGRGNEKLFF.

CDR3 region: CASSLRGDSREAFF. CDR3 nucleotides: TGTGCCAGCAGCTTAAGGGGGGACAGTCGTGAAGCTTTCTTT. This chain uses TRBV7-9 with TRBJ1-1; 7 nucleotides line up with TRBD1. CDR1 SEHNR and CDR2 FQNEAQ come from the germline V gene (reference sequence). This CDR3 is built from 14 residues. The junction had 7 bases not matched to a gene; V was cut back by 2 bases and J by 7 bases.

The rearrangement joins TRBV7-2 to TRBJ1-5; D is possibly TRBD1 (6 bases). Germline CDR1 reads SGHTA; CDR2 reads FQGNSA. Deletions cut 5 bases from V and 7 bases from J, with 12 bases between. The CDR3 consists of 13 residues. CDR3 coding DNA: TGTGCCAGCAGCCCGGACAGAGACCAGCCCCAGCATTTT. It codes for CASSPDRDQPQHF.

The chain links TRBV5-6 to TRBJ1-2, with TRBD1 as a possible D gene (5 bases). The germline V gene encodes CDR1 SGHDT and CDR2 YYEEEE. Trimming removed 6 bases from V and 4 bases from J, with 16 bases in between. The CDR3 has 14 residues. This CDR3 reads CASIIFREVYGYTF. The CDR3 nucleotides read TGTGCCAGCATCATTTTCAGGGAGGTCTATGGCTACACCTTC.

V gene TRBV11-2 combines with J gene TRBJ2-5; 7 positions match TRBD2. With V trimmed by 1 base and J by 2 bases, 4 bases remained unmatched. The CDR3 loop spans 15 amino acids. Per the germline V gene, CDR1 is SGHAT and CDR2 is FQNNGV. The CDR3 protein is CASSLGYGRQETQYF. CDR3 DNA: TGTGCCAGCAGCTTAGGGTACGGGAGGCAAGAGACCCAGTACTTC.

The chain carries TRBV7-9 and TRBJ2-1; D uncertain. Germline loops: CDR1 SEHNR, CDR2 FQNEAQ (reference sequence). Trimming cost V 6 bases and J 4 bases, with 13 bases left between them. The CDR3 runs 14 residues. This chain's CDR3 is CASRNLGRYNEQFF. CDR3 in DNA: TGTGCCAGCAGAAACTTGGGCCGGTACAATGAGCAGTTCTTC.

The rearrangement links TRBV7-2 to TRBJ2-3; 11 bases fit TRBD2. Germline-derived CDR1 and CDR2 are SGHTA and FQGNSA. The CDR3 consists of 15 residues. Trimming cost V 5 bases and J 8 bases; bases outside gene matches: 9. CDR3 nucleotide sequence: TGTGCCAGCAGCCCCCAAGGTAGCGGGAGGGGTACGCAGTATTTT. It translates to CASSPQGSGRGTQYF.